This TCR beta chain was found in a study of response to subunit inactivated influenza vaccine. Findings and limits, study-wide: There was a suggestion from the authors that each seasonal influenza vaccination recruits few new T cells.

The CDR3 covers 14 residues. Germline values: CDR1 ENHRY, CDR2 SYGVKD. V lost 7 bases, J lost 2 bases, and 14 bases lay in between. This clonotype showed up just a few times. Its antigen remains unidentified. TCRdb fed the RT-PCR reads into MiXCR, producing one record per CDR3 protein. The repertoire holds roughly 570,000 distinct CDR3 sequences, 12% to 15% seen once, with around 10% in the top ten. The V and J genes are TRBV10-3 and TRBJ1-2, with a possible D match to TRBD1 (6 bases). The material sequenced was PBMCs from blood, taken 12 days after vaccination. The TCR comes from a man in his fifties or sixties who received an inactivated influenza vaccine. CDR3 residues: CAINGGRFNYGYTF. The CDR3 nucleotides are TGTGCCATCAACGGGGGCAGATTCAACTATGGCTACACCTTC.